This TCR beta chain was identified during a study of blood T cell repertoires in COVID-19. Across the study: PBMCs, B-cell-depleted T cells, or T cells provided the cDNA or gDNA that made up the material.

The assay was immunoSEQ multiplex PCR, and TCRdb's table has in-frame clones only and misses some. The sample carries about 170,000 clones, approximately 91% recorded once. Seattle cases were enrolled at active infection and followed longitudinally. V was trimmed by 7 bases and J by 5 bases, leaving 15 bases between them. From germline, CDR1 is SNHLY and CDR2 FYNNEI. The CDR3 sequence is 14 residues long. The chain uses TRBV2 and TRBJ1-5; a weak D match, TRBD1 (5 bases). The sequence derives from a man aged 18 to 29 with COVID-19, enrolled during active disease. The material sequenced was peripheral blood. CDR3 nucleotides: TGTGCCAGCACCCCCGGGGAGGGGTATCAGCCCCAGCATTTT. Translated: CASTPGEGYQPQHF. Based on the CDR3 plus reference TRBV2 and TRBJ1-5, the full variable domain is EPEVTQTPSHQVTQMGQEVILRCVPISNHLYFYWYRQILGQKVEFLVSFYNNEISEKSEIFDDQFSVERPDGSNFTLKIRSTKLEDSAMYFCASTPGEGYQPQHFGDGTRLSIL.